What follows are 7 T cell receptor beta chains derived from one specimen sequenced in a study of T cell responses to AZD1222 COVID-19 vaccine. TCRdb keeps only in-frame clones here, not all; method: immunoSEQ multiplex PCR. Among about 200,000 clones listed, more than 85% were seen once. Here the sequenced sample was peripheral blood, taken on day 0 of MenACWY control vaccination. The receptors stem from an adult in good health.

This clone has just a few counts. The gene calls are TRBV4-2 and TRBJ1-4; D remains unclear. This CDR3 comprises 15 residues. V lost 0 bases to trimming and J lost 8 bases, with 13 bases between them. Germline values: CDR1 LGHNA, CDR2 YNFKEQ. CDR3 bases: TGTGCCAGCAGCCAAGATCCGCAGCTGGGGGAAAAACTGTTTTTT. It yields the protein CASSQDPQLGEKLFF.

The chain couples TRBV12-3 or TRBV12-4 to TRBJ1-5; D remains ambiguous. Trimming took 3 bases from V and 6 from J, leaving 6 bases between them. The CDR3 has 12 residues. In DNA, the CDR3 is TGTGCCAGCAGTTTCTGGAGTCAGCCCCAGCATTTT. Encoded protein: CASSFWSQPQHF.

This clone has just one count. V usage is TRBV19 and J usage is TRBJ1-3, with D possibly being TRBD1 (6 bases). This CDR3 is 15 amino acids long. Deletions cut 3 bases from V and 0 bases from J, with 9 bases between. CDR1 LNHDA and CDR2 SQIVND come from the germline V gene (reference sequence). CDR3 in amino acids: CASSMGDISGNTIYF. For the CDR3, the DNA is TGTGCCAGTAGTATGGGGGACATCTCTGGAAACACCATATATTTT.

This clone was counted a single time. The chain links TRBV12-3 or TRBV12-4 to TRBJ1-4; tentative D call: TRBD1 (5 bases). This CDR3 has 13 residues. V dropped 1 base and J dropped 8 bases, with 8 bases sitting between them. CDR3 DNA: TGTGCCAGCAGTTTAGGGGGGGAGGAAAAACTGTTTTTT. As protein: CASSLGGEEKLFF.

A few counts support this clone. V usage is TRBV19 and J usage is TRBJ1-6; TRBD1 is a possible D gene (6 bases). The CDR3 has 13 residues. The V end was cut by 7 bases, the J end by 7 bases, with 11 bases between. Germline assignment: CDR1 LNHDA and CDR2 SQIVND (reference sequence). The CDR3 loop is CASNQGSNSPLHF. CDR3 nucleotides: TGTGCCAGTAACCAGGGGTCCAATTCACCCCTCCACTTT.

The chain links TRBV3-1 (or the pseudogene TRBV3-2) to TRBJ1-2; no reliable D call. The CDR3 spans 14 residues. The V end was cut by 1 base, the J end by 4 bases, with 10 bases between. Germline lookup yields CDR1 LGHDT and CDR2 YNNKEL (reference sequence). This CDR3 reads CASSQAGVIYGYTF. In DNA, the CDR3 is TGTGCCAGCAGCCAAGCTGGAGTGATCTATGGCTACACCTTC.

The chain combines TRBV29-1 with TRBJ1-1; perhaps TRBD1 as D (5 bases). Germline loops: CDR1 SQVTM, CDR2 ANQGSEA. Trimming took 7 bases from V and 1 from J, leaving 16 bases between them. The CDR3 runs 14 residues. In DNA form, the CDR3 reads TGCAGCGCCCAAACCCAGGGCCCGAACACTGAAGCTTTCTTT. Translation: CSAQTQGPNTEAFF.